This T cell receptor beta chain comes out of a study of CD8+ T cells in alopecia areata. Study outcomes and limitations: There were also resident alphabeta T cells of normal skin sequenced in scalp samples.

cDNA serving as the sequencing template came from extracted, reverse transcribed RNA. Data came from immunoSEQ multiplex PCR; TCRdb stores just in-frame clones and leaves some out. The sample contains about 180,000 clones, roughly 66% of which appear only once. CDR1 is MGHDK and CDR2 is SYGVNS in the germline V gene. The CDR3 is made up of 13 amino acids. Deletions cut 7 bases from V and 12 bases from J, with 18 bases between. As for this clone: Its antigen is unknown.

This chain uses TRBV25-1 with TRBJ1-4; D not certain. This receptor was taken from a human donor with alopecia areata. This material consisted of CD8+ T cells sorted from blood, taken at week 0. The CDR3 bases are TGTGCCAGCACCCCCTTTGGGCCAAGGGAACTGTTTTTT. It yields the protein CASTPFGPRELFF.